The 20 T cell receptor beta chains below all came from one sample that was sequenced in a study of radiotherapy plus CTLA-4 blockade in lung cancer. Clones were sequenced by immunoSEQ multiplex PCR, and TCRdb holds only the in-frame ones, with some missing. The sample carries 60,000 to 75,000 clones, roughly three quarters recorded once. Sequencing was performed on peripheral blood, taken from a patient treated with radiotherapy plus ipilimumab. The receptors were sampled from a human donor with non-small cell lung cancer whose response to radiotherapy plus ipilimumab could not be evaluated. Some clones in this sample may be carry-over from other donors' samples.

The rearrangement links TRBV27 to TRBJ1-1, with 8 bases identical to TRBD1. Germline trimming cut 4 bases from V and 2 bases from J; bases unmatched to any gene: 9. The CDR3 has 16 residues. Germline V lookup: CDR1 MNHEY, CDR2 SMNVEV (reference sequence). For the CDR3, the DNA is TGTGCCAGCAGTTACCTCCAGGGGGCCATCAACACTGAAGCTTTCTTT. Translation gives CASSYLQGAINTEAFF.

The V call is TRBV11-3, the J call TRBJ2-1; maybe TRBD2 (5 bases). Trimming left V 5 bases short and J 4 bases short, with 12 bases between. Germline CDR1 is SGHNT and CDR2 is YENEEA. The CDR3 runs to 14 residues. CDR3 nucleotide sequence: TGTGCCAGCAGCACAAAGGCGGGTTACAATGAGCAGTTCTTC. Amino acids: CASSTKAGYNEQFF. Full variable domain (missing parts from reference TRBV11-3 and TRBJ2-1): EAGVVQSPRYKIIEKKQPVAFWCNPISGHNTLYWYLQNLGQGPELLIRYENEEAVDDSQLPKDRFSAERLKGVDSTLKIQPAELGDSAVYLCASSTKAGYNEQFFGPGTRLTVL.

This rearrangement joins TRBV15 to TRBJ1-5; 7 positions agree with TRBD1. Trimming at V came to 0 bases and at J to 1 base, leaving 0 bases not matched to a gene. Germline V gene sequence: CDR1 LNHNV, CDR2 YYDKDF (reference sequence). This CDR3 region has 15 residues. The CDR3 protein is CATSRDRGSNQPQHF. CDR3 nucleotides: TGTGCCACCAGCAGAGACAGGGGGAGCAATCAGCCCCAGCATTTT.

The V call is TRBV9, the J call TRBJ1-5; D might be TRBD1 (6 bases). CDR3 length: 14 residues. V lost 2 bases to trimming and J lost 5 bases, with 11 bases between them. Germline CDR1 and CDR2: SGDLS and YYNGEE. In nucleotides, the CDR3 is TGTGCCAGCAGCGTCGGGGACATTTATCAGCCCCAGCATTTT. Translated: CASSVGDIYQPQHF.

There are many counts of this clone. This chain connects TRBV18 to TRBJ2-7; possible D gene TRBD2, 5 bases. The CDR3 length is 13 residues. Trimming pared 4 bases from V and 7 bases from J, leaving 14 bases between. The V gene's germline CDR1 is KGHSH and CDR2 LQKENI. The CDR3 loop is CASSLGLEKEQYF. DNA for the CDR3: TGTGCCAGCTCACTTGGACTGGAGAAGGAGCAGTACTTC.

This clone was seen more than once but under ten times. V and J are TRBV7-2 and TRBJ2-7; 7 nucleotides agree with TRBD2. J lost 2 bases, V lost 3 bases, and 1 base had no gene match. The CDR3 length is 13 residues. CDR1 and CDR2 from the germline V gene are SGHTA and FQGNSA. In nucleotides, the CDR3 is TGTGCCAGCAGCTTTGGGGGGGCCTACGAGCAGTACTTC. Its protein is CASSFGGAYEQYF.

The chain uses TRBV28 and TRBJ2-7; 8 nucleotides align to TRBD1. Germline CDR1 and CDR2: MDHEN and SYDVKM. V was clipped by 6 bases and J by 0 bases; unmatched bases: 10. The CDR3 is 16 amino acids. This chain's CDR3 is CASSHVTGEVSYEQYF. In nucleotides, the CDR3 is TGTGCCAGCAGCCACGTGACAGGGGAGGTCTCCTACGAGCAGTACTTC.

This chain uses TRBV6-6 with TRBJ2-7, with TRBD1 matching 10 bases. The germline CDR1 and CDR2 sequences are MNHNY and SVGAGI (reference sequence). This CDR3 contains 15 residues. Trimming removed 2 bases from V and 5 bases from J; junction bases left unmatched: 6. CDR3 sequence reads: CASSYRGQGQNEQYF. CDR3 sequence (DNA): TGTGCCAGCAGTTACCGGGGACAGGGGCAGAACGAGCAGTACTTC.

CDR3 sequence reads: CASSQDRAYIQYF. CDR3 in DNA: TGCGCCAGCAGCCAAGATAGAGCTTACATTCAGTACTTC. V is TRBV4-1 and J is TRBJ2-4; D is unclear. Trimming cost V 0 bases and J 8 bases, with 8 bases left between them. The CDR3 has 13 residues. Germline-derived CDR1 and CDR2 are MGHRA and YSYEKL.

The chain carries TRBV9 and TRBJ1-1; TRBD1 is a possible D gene (6 bases). Germline assignment: CDR1 SGDLS and CDR2 YYNGEE. V lost 5 bases and J lost 6, with 14 bases in between. The CDR3 runs to 13 residues. The CDR3 is CASRPGGGSEAFF. CDR3 DNA: TGTGCCAGCAGACCTGGGGGGGGCTCTGAAGCTTTCTTT.

The chain couples TRBV7-2 to TRBJ1-3, with TRBD1 matching over 12 bases. This CDR3 comprises 18 residues. Germline lookup yields CDR1 SGHTA and CDR2 FQGNSA. V was clipped by 1 base and J by 3 bases; unmatched bases: 7. The CDR3 region has the DNA TGTGCCAGCAGCTTAGGACCGGGACAGGGGGCGAGTGGAAACACCATATATTTT. The encoded protein is CASSLGPGQGASGNTIYF.

V usage is TRBV15 and J usage is TRBJ2-7, with D perhaps matching TRBD1 (5 bases). The V gene's germline CDR1 is LNHNV and CDR2 YYDKDF (reference sequence). The CDR3 contains 16 residues. V was clipped by 1 base and J by 3 bases, with 16 bases between them. This CDR3 reads CATSRGLGRADYEQYF. DNA of the CDR3: TGTGCCACCAGCAGAGGACTGGGCAGGGCGGACTACGAGCAGTACTTC.

A single count supports this clone. The V call is TRBV4-2, the J call TRBJ2-7, with 9 positions matching TRBD2. The CDR3 consists of 15 residues. The ends lost 4 bases at V and 2 bases at J; junction bases unmatched: 6. Germline CDR1 LGHNA, CDR2 YNFKEQ. The CDR3 sequence: CASSPSSGTPYEQYF. The DNA of the CDR3 is TGTGCCAGCAGCCCATCTAGCGGGACACCCTACGAGCAGTACTTC.

Turning to this clone: A read error may account for a junction end that differs from germline. The chain joins TRBV7-7 to TRBJ2-5; 8 bases are a match to TRBD2. Germline CDR1 SSHAT, CDR2 FNYEAQ (reference sequence). The CDR3 consists of 14 residues. CDR3 nucleotide sequence: TGTGCTAGCAGCCCCCCCGGGGGGGGAGAGACCCAGTACTTC. This sequence encodes CASSPPGGGETQYF.

The chain is built from TRBV5-5 and TRBJ2-3; D remains unclear. In germline, CDR1 is SGHKS, CDR2 YYEKEE (reference sequence). Trimming left V 4 bases short and J 0 bases short, with 15 bases between. This CDR3 is built from 16 residues. CDR3 in amino acids: CASSRGVPVSTDTQYF. In DNA form, the CDR3 reads TGTGCCAGCAGCCGTGGTGTGCCAGTCAGCACAGATACGCAGTATTTT.

This clone came up once. V is TRBV18 and J is TRBJ1-1; TRBD1 aligns across 8 bases. J gave up 1 base and V 8 bases, and 3 bases lay outside the gene matches. CDR1 KGHSH and CDR2 LQKENI come from the germline V gene. This CDR3 is built from 13 residues. CDR3: CASAGQENTEAFF. As DNA, the CDR3 is TGTGCCAGCGCGGGACAGGAGAACACTGAAGCTTTCTTT.

V usage is TRBV29-1 and J usage is TRBJ1-1; D is undetermined. The germline V gene has CDR1 SQVTM and CDR2 ANQGSEA. The CDR3 is 13 residues long. Trimming removed 7 bases at V and 4 bases at J, with 16 bases between. The CDR3 spells CSGRASGSTEAFF. CDR3 DNA: TGCAGCGGCCGGGCTAGTGGGAGCACTGAAGCTTTCTTT.

The J gene is TRBJ1-5, the V gene TRBV28; 8 positions match TRBD1. With 7 bases clipped from V and 4 bases from J, the junction kept 9 bases outside the gene matches. Germline V gene sequence: CDR1 MDHEN, CDR2 SYDVKM. This CDR3 has 15 residues. CDR3 coding DNA: TGTGCCAGCACCCTTTGGAGACAGGGGAATCAGCCCCAGCATTTT. It specifies CASTLWRQGNQPQHF.

In DNA, the CDR3 is TGCGCCAGCAGCGTTGGACCGGGACAGGGGAGAAATCAGCCCCAGCATTTT. Its protein product is CASSVGPGQGRNQPQHF. This chain links TRBV4-1 with TRBJ1-5; 10 bases line up with TRBD1. CDR3 length equals 17 residues. CDR1 is MGHRA, CDR2 YSYEKL, per germline. The V and J ends lost 5 bases and 4 bases, in that order; junction bases with no gene match: 11.

The V call is TRBV7-2, the J call TRBJ2-2; tentative D call: TRBD2 (6 bases). The V and J ends lost 5 bases and 3 bases respectively, with 13 bases between them. The germline CDR1 and CDR2 sequences are SGHTA and FQGNSA. CDR3 length: 15 amino acids. CDR3 in DNA: TGTGCCAGCAGCACGGTTGGGGGGTACACCGGGGAGCTGTTTTTT. It yields the protein CASSTVGGYTGELFF.